These 16 T cell receptor beta chains came from one sample sequenced in a study of T-cell memory formation after mild COVID-19. MiXCR, run by TCRdb on the 5' RACE reads, gives a single entry per CDR3 protein. The profile covers about 200,000 distinct CDR3 sequences, with 9.5% appearing a single time and 3.5% to 4% taken by the ten largest. The sample consisted of PBMCs or a T cell subset sorted from them (not recorded which). These receptors originate from a man between 18 and 29 years old who had mild COVID-19 (a few samples of this study predate the infection). Cell type and time point are not known.

This clonotype was seen repeatedly, ten times or more. The rearrangement links TRBV4-3 to TRBJ2-7; the D gene is possibly TRBD1 (5 bases). Germline V lookup: CDR1 LGHNA, CDR2 YSLEER. The length of the CDR3 is 17 residues. Trimming stripped 0 bases from V and 3 bases from J, with 18 bases between. The CDR3: CASSQEGAVALLYEQYV. The CDR3 DNA reads as TGCGCCAGCAGCCAAGAAGGGGCAGTGGCTCTTCTCTACGAGCAGTACGTC.

This chain uses TRBV15 with TRBJ2-1; 11 bases are shared with TRBD2. Trimming at V came to 1 base and at J to 0 bases, leaving 11 bases not matched to a gene. This CDR3 comprises 20 residues. Per germline, CDR1 LNHNV and CDR2 YYDKDF (reference sequence). This CDR3 is CATSRVRLAGGPSSYNEQFF. For the CDR3, the DNA is TGTGCCACCAGCAGAGTTCGGCTAGCGGGGGGACCGAGCTCCTACAATGAGCAGTTCTTC. Together with reference TRBV15 and TRBJ2-1, the CDR3 gives the full variable domain: DAMVIQNPRYQVTQFGKPVTLSCSQTLNHNVMYWYQQKSSQAPKLLFHYYDKDFNNEADTPDNFQSRRPNTSFCFLDIRSPGLGDTAMYLCATSRVRLAGGPSSYNEQFFGPGTRLTVL.

This clonotype was observed at least ten times. The V and J genes are TRBV15 and TRBJ2-3; the D gene is possibly TRBD2 (5 bases). The V gene lost 4 bases and the J gene lost 2 bases, with 16 bases spanning the gap. Germline values: CDR1 LNHNV, CDR2 YYDKDF (reference sequence). The CDR3 is 16 residues long. In nucleotides, the CDR3 is TGTGCCACCAGCACTGGGAGCGGAGGCCTCACAGATACGCAGTATTTT. This encodes CATSTGSGGLTDTQYF.

Notes on this clonotype: This likely comes from a read error, as the CDR3 has no conserved phenylalanine or tryptophan at its end. J is TRBJ2-1 and V is TRBV12-3 or TRBV12-4; D perhaps matches TRBD1 (6 bases). The CDR3 runs to 14 residues. V shed 6 bases and J shed 0 bases, with 9 bases lying between them. The CDR3 sequence: CASRGASSYNEQFL. CDR3 coding DNA: TGTGCCAGCAGGGGGGCGAGCTCCTACAATGAGCAGTTCTTA.

As DNA, the CDR3 is TGTGCCAGCAGCTTGGACAGGGGCACGAGTACGCAGTATTTT. Its translation is CASSLDRGTSTQYF. The chain uses TRBV7-2 and TRBJ2-3; TRBD1 aligns across 9 bases. Germline V CDR1 and CDR2: SGHTA, FQGNSA. The CDR3 covers 14 residues. V lost 3 bases to trimming and J lost 8 bases; unmatched junction nucleotides: 6.

In this sample, this clonotype turned up many times. The rearrangement links TRBV7-2 to TRBJ1-6; weak D call: TRBD1 (6 bases). The CDR3 is 14 residues long. V was trimmed by 6 bases and J by 9 bases, leaving 15 bases between them. Germline CDR1 and CDR2: SGHTA and FQGNSA. The DNA of the CDR3 is TGTGCCAGCAGAACAGGGAGGTCGGGTTCACCCCTCCACTTT. This encodes CASRTGRSGSPLHF.

CDR3 sequence: CSAISSPYGYTF. The CDR3 coding sequence is TGCAGTGCTATTTCCAGTCCGTATGGCTACACCTTC. V usage is TRBV20-1 and J usage is TRBJ1-2, with unresolved D. Germline V gene data show CDR1 as DFQATT and CDR2 as SNEGSKA (reference sequence). Trimming pared 4 bases from V and 5 bases from J, leaving 11 bases between. CDR3 size: 12 residues.

This clonotype has more than one count but fewer than ten. V and J are TRBV28 and TRBJ1-1; 7 nucleotides match TRBD1. Germline CDR1 MDHEN, CDR2 SYDVKM. The CDR3 has 13 amino acids. V lost 5 bases, J lost 8 bases, and 8 bases stayed unmatched. This CDR3 is CASSLLPGQEAFF. CDR3 nucleotides: TGTGCCAGCAGTCTACTACCGGGACAGGAAGCTTTCTTT.

CDR3 coding DNA: TGTGCCAGCAGACCCCTTGGGACAGCCATCAATCAGCCCCAGCATTTT. It is translated as CASRPLGTAINQPQHF. V usage is TRBV6-6 and J usage is TRBJ1-5; TRBD1 agrees at 7 bases. Germline assignment: CDR1 MNHNY and CDR2 SVGAGI (reference sequence). The length of the CDR3 is 16 residues. Germline trimming cut 6 bases from V and 3 bases from J; bases unmatched to any gene: 11.

The J gene is TRBJ1-2, the V gene TRBV7-9; 9 bases are a match to TRBD1. The CDR3 contains 14 residues. Per the germline V gene, CDR1 is SEHNR and CDR2 is FQNEAQ (reference sequence). V dropped 3 bases and J dropped 4; count of bases not matched to a gene: 3. CDR3 DNA: TGTGCCAGCAGCTTCGGGACAGGGCCCTATGGCTACACCTTC. It translates to CASSFGTGPYGYTF. The full variable domain, its missing parts supplied by reference TRBV7-9 and TRBJ1-2, is DTGVSQNPRHKITKRGQNVTFRCDPISEHNRLYWYRQTLGQGPEFLTYFQNEAQLEKSRLLSDRFSAERPKGSFSTLEIQRTEQGDSAMYLCASSFGTGPYGYTFGSGTRLTVV.

This chain connects TRBV4-1 to TRBJ2-1; 9 bases align to TRBD2. The CDR3 is 19 residues long. The trim removed 4 bases at V and 0 bases at J, leaving 13 bases unmatched. Germline-derived CDR1 and CDR2 are MGHRA and YSYEKL. Here the CDR3 reads CASSPSSGDALISYNEQFF. CDR3 sequence (DNA): TGCGCCAGCAGCCCGTCTAGCGGGGACGCCCTTATCTCCTACAATGAGCAGTTCTTC.

The chain recombines TRBV11-2 with TRBJ2-7; 9 positions agree with TRBD1. The CDR3 contains 16 residues. CDR1 SGHAT and CDR2 FQNNGV come from the germline V gene. The V segment lost 4 bases and the J segment 3 bases; nucleotides outside the gene matches: 10. The DNA of the CDR3 is TGTGCCAGCAGCTCGAGCCGGGACAGGGTCTTCTACGAGCAGTACTTC. This sequence encodes CASSSSRDRVFYEQYF.

A few counts support this clonotype. The J gene is TRBJ1-6, the V gene TRBV12-3 or TRBV12-4, with unresolved D. Between the trimmed V and J ends, which lost 5 bases and 6 bases, there was a span of 11 bases. The CDR3 covers 14 residues. The CDR3 here is CASSPRLSNSPLHF. Here the CDR3 DNA reads TGTGCCAGCAGTCCCAGACTGTCTAATTCACCCCTCCACTTT.

This clonotype was counted between two and nine times. The V gene is TRBV12-5, the J gene TRBJ2-1; the D gene is possibly TRBD1 (6 bases). From germline, CDR1 is LGHNT and CDR2 FRNRAP. The CDR3 has 14 amino acids. The V gene lost 5 bases and the J gene lost 6 bases, with 14 bases spanning the gap. This CDR3 is CASGRQGPVNEQFF. For the CDR3, the DNA is TGTGCTAGTGGTCGCCAGGGGCCGGTCAATGAGCAGTTCTTC. The full variable domain, its missing parts supplied by reference TRBV12-5 and TRBJ2-1, is DARVTQTPRHKVTEMGQEVTMRCQPILGHNTVFWYRQTMMQGLELLAYFRNRAPLDDSGMPKDRFSAEMPDATLATLKIQPSEPRDSAVYFCASGRQGPVNEQFFGPGTRLTVL.

The sample holds a few counts of this clonotype. The chain couples TRBV19 to TRBJ2-7; D ambiguous. The CDR3 runs to 16 residues. Germline CDR1 reads LNHDA; CDR2 reads SQIVND (reference sequence). The V gene lost 2 bases and the J gene lost 6 bases, with 20 bases spanning the gap. The CDR3 nucleotides read TGTGCCAGTAGTATAATGGGCCTCTCCATCCCAGGCGAGCAGTACTTC. As protein: CASSIMGLSIPGEQYF.

The rearrangement joins TRBV29-1 to TRBJ2-1, with unresolved D. Germline values: CDR1 SQVTM, CDR2 ANQGSEA. V lost 4 bases to trimming and J lost 4 bases, with 11 bases between them. The length of the CDR3 is 13 residues. The CDR3 DNA follows: TGCAGCGTTGCGGACGGTTGGTACAATGAGCAGTTCTTC. This translates into CSVADGWYNEQFF.